This record looks at one TCR beta chain sequence and its context. The junction departs from germline at one end; a sequencing error may be responsible. CD8 cells classed as naive were CD45RO-negative and positively selected for CCR7, excluding terminally differentiated effector memory CD45RA+ cells. This record comes from a study of shared clonotypes between healthy human individuals. CDR3 size: 16 residues. Germline assignment: CDR1 SGHVS and CDR2 FNYEAQ. Sequencing was performed with immunoSEQ multiplex PCR; in TCRdb, only in-frame clones are kept and a portion is missing. The sample includes fewer than 1 million clones, 95% to 97% of them seen just once.

The V call is TRBV7-6, the J call TRBJ2-7, with 8 bases that match TRBD2. Sequencing used naive CD8+ T cells sorted from blood. This TCR came from a man aged 25-40 years in good health. Here the CDR3 DNA reads TGTGCCAGCAGTTTAGGGGGGACTAGAAACTCCTACGAGCAGTACTTC. As protein: CASSLGGTRNSYEQYF.